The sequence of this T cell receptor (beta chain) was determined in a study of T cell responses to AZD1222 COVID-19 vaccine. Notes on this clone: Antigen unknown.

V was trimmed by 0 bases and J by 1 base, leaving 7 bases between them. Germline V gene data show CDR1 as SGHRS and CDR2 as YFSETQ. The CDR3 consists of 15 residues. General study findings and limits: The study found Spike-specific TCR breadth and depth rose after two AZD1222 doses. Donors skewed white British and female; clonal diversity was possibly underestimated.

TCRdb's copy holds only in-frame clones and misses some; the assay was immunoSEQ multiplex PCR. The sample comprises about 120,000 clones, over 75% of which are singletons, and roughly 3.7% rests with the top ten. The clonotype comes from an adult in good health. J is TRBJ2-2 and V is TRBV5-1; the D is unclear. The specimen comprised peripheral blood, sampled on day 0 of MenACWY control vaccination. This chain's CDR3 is CASSLGLENTGELFF. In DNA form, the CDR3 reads TGCGCCAGCAGCTTGGGTTTAGAGAACACCGGGGAGCTGTTTTTT.